The clone carrying this T cell receptor (beta chain) was counted at least ten times. The antigen is undetermined. Amplification of TCR beta CDR3 regions used RNA as the template. A set of HTBI primers served as the primers for a first-round RT-PCR of the TCR CDR3. TCRdb re-called the multiplex PCR reads through MiXCR, storing one row per CDR3 protein. The sample lists about 600,000 distinct CDR3 sequences, about 14% occurring once. The data originate from a study of T cells in Graves' hyperthyroidism and ophthalmopathy. The diagnoses drew upon clinical symptoms, serum thyroxine and TRAb, thyroid ultrasound and orbital computed tomography. The CDR3 is made up of 14 amino acids. Trimming took 5 bases from V and 7 from J; bases not matched to a gene: 8. The V gene's germline CDR1 is SEHNR and CDR2 FQNEAQ (reference sequence). Study-level points and caveats: Ophthalmopathy stood apart from stable hyperthyroidism in a 13 V-J model. Within blood appeared most thyroid clonotypes that had expanded above 0.001. Ophthalmopathy, as predicted by the model, came a median around 6 months after the prediction.

The chain combines TRBV7-9 with TRBJ2-1; 7 nucleotides align to TRBD2. This TCR derives from a woman aged 45-60 years with Graves' ophthalmopathy. What was sequenced was blood. CDR3 amino acids: CASSPVTSRNEQFF. The DNA of the CDR3 is TGTGCCAGCAGCCCTGTGACTAGCAGAAATGAGCAGTTCTTC.